Listed here is a single T cell receptor (beta chain). The data were taken from a study of blood T cell repertoires in COVID-19. Study-wide context: From the United States, Italy and Spain came samples of acute and convalescent COVID-19.

Germline V gene lookup returns CDR1 PRHDT and CDR2 FYEKMQ (reference sequence). Trimming took 4 bases from V and 6 from J, leaving 10 bases between them. This CDR3 comprises 12 residues. Authors' methods: Reference gene primers were amplified, and this amplification served to estimate nucleated cell counts. Repertoires were generated with immunoSEQ multiplex PCR, while TCRdb's copy carries only in-frame clones and drops some. V, J and clone size derive from that table, while D and trimming were established from the DNA sequence. The sample lists some 350,000 clones, about 83% occurring once. The sequenced material came from peripheral blood. The J gene is TRBJ2-7, the V gene TRBV13; tentatively, D is TRBD2 (5 bases). The TCR originated in a young man with active or convalescent COVID-19. The CDR3 coding sequence is TGTGCCAGCAGCTCTACGGCGGGCGAGCAGTACTTC. It encodes CASSSTAGEQYF.